The source of this TCR beta chain is a study of CD8 T cells in ankylosing spondylitis. General study points: Earlier literature documents some of the motif variants in reactive arthritis synovial fluid and blood.

This clonotype came up many times. Its antigen remains unknown. In TCRdb, the 5' RACE reads were re-called with MiXCR into one record per CDR3 protein. The sample has 200,000 to 300,000 distinct CDR3 sequences; 8% to 9.5% are singletons. The CDR3 sequence is 14 residues long. Germline CDR1 SGHTA, CDR2 FQGNSA. V shed 5 bases and J shed 1 base, with 12 bases lying between them. The specimen was blood, either unsorted or a sorted T cell fraction (not recorded which). This chain links TRBV7-2 with TRBJ2-7; D not resolved. This receptor was obtained from a male donor with ankylosing spondylitis or in good health (not recorded which). In DNA, the CDR3 is TGTGCCAGCAGCACCTACCGGGTATCCTACGAGCAGTACTTC. Translating gives CASSTYRVSYEQYF.